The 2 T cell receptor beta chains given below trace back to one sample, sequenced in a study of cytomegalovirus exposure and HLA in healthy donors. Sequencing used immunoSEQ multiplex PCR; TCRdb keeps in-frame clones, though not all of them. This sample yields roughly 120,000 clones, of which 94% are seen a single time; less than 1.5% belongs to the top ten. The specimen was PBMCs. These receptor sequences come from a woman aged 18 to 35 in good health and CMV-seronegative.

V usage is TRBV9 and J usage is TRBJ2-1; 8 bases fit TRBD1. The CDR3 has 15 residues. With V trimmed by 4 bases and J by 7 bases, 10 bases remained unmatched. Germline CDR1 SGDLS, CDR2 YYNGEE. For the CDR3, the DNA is TGTGCCAGCAGCATTGGACAGGGATTGGGGAATGAGCAGTTCTTC. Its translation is CASSIGQGLGNEQFF.

The CDR3 bases are TGTGCCAGCAGTTTTTTTGGACAGATAAACATTCAGTACTTC. Protein sequence: CASSFFGQINIQYF. This sequence joins TRBV28 and TRBJ2-4, with D maybe TRBD1 (6 bases). Germline loops: CDR1 MDHEN, CDR2 SYDVKM. The V end lost 3 bases, the J end lost 6 bases, and 12 bases lay between the germline ends. This CDR3 region has 14 residues.